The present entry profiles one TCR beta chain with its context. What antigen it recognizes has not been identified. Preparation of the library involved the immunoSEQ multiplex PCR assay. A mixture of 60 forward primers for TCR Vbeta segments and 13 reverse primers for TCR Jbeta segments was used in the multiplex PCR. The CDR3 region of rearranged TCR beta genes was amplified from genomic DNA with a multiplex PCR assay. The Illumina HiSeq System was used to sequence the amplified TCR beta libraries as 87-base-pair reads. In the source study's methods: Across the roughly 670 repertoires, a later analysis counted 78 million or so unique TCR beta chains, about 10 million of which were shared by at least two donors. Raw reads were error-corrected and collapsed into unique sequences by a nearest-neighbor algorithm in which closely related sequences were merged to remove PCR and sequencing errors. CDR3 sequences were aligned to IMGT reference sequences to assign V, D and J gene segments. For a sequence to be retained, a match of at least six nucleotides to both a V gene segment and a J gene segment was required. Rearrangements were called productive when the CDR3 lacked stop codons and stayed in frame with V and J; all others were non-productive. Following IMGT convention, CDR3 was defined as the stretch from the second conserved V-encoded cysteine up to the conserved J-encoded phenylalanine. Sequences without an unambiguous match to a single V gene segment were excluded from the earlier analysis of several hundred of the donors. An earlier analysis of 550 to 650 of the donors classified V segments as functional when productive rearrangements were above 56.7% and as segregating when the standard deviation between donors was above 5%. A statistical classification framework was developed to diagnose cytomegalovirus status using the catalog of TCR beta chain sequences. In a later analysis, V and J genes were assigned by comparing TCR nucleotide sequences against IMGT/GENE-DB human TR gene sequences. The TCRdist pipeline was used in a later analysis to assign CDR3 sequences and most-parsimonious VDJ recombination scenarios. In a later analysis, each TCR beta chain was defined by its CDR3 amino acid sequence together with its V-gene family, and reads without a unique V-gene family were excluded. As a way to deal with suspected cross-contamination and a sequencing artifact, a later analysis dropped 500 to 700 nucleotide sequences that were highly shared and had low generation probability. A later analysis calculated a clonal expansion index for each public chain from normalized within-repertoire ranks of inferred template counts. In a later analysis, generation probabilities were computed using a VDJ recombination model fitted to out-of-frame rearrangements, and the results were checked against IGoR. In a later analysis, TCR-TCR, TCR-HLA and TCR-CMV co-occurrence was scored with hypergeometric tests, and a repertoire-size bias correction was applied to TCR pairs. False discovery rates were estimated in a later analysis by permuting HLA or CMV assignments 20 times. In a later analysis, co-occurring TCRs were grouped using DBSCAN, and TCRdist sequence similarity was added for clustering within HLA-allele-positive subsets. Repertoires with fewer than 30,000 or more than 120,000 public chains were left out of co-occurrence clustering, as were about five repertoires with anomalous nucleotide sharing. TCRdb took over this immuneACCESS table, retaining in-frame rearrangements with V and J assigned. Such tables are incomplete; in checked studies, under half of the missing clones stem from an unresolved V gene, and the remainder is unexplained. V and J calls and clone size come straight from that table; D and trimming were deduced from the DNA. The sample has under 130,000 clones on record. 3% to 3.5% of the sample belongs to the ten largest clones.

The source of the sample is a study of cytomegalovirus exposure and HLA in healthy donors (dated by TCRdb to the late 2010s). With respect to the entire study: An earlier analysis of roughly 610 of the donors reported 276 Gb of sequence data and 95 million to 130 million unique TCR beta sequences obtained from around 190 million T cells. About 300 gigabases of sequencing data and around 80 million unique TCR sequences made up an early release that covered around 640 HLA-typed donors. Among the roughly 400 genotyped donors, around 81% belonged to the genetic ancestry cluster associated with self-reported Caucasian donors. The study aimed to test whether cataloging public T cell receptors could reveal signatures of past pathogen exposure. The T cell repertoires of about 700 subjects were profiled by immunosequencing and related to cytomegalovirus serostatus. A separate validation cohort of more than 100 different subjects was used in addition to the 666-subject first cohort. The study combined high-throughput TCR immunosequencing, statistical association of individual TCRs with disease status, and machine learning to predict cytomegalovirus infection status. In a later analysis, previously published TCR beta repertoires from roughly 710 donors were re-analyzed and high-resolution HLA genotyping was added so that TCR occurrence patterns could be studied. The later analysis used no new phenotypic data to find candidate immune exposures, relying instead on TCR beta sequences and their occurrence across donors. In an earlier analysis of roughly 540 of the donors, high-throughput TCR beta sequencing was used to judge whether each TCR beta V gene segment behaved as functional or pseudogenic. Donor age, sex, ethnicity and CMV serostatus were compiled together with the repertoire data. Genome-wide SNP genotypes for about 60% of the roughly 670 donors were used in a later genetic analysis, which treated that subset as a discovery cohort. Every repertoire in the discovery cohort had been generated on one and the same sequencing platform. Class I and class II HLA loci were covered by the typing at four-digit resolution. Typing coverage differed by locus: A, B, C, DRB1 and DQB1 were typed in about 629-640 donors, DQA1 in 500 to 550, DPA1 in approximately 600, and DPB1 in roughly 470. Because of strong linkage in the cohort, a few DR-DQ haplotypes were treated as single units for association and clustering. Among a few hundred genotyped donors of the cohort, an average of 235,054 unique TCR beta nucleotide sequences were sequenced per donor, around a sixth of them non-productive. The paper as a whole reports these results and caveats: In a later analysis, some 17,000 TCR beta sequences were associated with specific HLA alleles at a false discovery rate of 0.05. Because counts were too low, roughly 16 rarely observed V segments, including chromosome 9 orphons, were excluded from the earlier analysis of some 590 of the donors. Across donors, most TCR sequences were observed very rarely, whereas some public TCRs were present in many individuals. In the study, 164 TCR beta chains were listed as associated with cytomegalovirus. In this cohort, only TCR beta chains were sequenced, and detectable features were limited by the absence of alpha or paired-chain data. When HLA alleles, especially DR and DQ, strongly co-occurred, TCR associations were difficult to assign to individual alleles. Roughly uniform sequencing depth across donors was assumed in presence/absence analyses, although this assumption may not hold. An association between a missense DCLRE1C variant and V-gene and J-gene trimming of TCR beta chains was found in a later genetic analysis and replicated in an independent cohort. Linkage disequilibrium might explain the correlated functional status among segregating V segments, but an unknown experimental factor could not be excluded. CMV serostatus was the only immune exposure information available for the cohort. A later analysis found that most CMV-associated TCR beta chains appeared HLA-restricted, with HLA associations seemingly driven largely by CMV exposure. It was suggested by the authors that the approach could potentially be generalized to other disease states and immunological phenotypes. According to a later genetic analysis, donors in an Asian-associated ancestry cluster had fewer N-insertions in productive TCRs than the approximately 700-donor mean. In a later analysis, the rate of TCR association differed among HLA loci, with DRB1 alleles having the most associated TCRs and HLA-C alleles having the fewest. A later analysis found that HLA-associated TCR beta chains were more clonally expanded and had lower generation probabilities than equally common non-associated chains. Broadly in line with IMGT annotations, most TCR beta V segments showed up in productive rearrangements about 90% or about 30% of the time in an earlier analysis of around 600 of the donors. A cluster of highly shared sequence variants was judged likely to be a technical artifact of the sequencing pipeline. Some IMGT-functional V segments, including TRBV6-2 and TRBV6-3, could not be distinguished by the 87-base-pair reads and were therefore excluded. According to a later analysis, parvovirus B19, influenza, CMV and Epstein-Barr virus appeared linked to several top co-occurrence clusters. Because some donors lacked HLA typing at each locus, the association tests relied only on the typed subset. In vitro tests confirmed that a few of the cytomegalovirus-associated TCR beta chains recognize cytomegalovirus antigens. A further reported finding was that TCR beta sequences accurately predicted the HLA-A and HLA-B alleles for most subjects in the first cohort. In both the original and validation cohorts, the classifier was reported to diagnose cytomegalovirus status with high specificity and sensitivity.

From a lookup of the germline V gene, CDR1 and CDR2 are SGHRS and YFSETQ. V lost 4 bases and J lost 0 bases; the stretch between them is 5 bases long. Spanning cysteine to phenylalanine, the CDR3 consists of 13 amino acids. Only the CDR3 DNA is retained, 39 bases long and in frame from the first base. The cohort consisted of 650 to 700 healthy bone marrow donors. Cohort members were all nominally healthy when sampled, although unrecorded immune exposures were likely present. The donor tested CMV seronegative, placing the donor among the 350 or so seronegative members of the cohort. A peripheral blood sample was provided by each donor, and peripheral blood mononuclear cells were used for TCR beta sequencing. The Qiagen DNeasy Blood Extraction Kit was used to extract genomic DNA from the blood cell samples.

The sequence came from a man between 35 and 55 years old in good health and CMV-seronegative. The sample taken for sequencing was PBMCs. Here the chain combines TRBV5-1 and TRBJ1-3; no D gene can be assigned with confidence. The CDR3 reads CASSLRSGNTIYF. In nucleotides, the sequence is TGCGCCAGCAGCCTCCGCTCTGGAAACACCATATATTTT.